This entry features one T cell receptor beta chain sequence. This sample was included in a study of control samples from healthy donors and cancer patients. Losses at the gene ends were 0 bases for V and 6 bases for J; bases not matched to a gene: 3. CDR3 length: 15 residues. Germline V gene sequence: CDR1 LGHNA, CDR2 YNFKEQ. The table came from immunoSEQ multiplex PCR; TCRdb's copy has only in-frame clones and leaves some out. The sample lists about 50,000 clones, 94% occurring once. The V call is TRBV4-2, the J call TRBJ2-2, with TRBD2 identical over 8 bases. Sequencing was done on a sample of blood. The sequence was obtained from a man aged 30 to 45 in good health. The CDR3 loop reads CASSQETGGAGELFF. CDR3 nucleotides: TGTGCCAGCAGCCAAGAGACGGGGGGGGCCGGGGAGCTGTTTTTT.